These 31 T cell receptor beta chains were sequenced from one sample in a study of T cell responses to AZD1222 COVID-19 vaccine. The method was immunoSEQ multiplex PCR; TCRdb's version includes in-frame clones alone and lacks a portion of them. Found here are about 140,000 clones, over 75% of them singletons; the top ten hold approximately 5.1%. Sequences were derived from peripheral blood, sampled 28 days after the second dose of the MenACWY control vaccine. These receptors were obtained from an adult who received the MenACWY meningococcal vaccine as a control.

The sample holds a few counts of this clone. The CDR3 loop reads CVDKGDSNQPQHF. The CDR3 DNA sequence: TGCGTCGATAAGGGTGATAGCAATCAGCCCCAGCATTTT. The chain joins TRBV4-3 to TRBJ1-5, with D uncertain. The germline V gene encodes CDR1 LGHNA and CDR2 YSLEER. The CDR3 is 13 residues long.

The chain joins TRBV28 to TRBJ1-2; D is perhaps TRBD1 (5 bases). Germline CDR1 reads MDHEN; CDR2 reads SYDVKM. Trimming pared 6 bases from V and 4 bases from J, leaving 12 bases between. This CDR3 contains 13 residues. For the CDR3, the DNA is TGTGCCAGCAGCCCGACCAGGGTCTATGGCTACACCTTC. Translated, it gives CASSPTRVYGYTF.

Details on this clone: Germline is not matched at one junction end, which may reflect a read error. V usage is TRBV19 and J usage is TRBJ1-1; D is possibly TRBD1 (5 bases). CDR3 length: 11 amino acids. Germline lookup yields CDR1 LNHDA and CDR2 SQIVND (reference sequence). CDR3 loop: CASLVGTEAFF. CDR3 in DNA: TGTGCCAGCCTAGTGGGGACTGAAGCTTTTTTT.

The chain joins TRBV11-2 to TRBJ1-5; TRBD1 is a possible D gene (5 bases). The V end lost 5 bases, the J end lost 7 bases, and 12 bases lay between the germline ends. The length of the CDR3 is 13 residues. The germline V gene encodes CDR1 SGHAT and CDR2 FQNNGV. CDR3 DNA: TGTGCCAGCAGCGGGACGTCCGGGCAGCCCCAGCATTTT. Residues: CASSGTSGQPQHF.

This clone showed up just once. V and J are TRBV19 and TRBJ1-2; D uncertain. CDR3 size: 14 residues. The germline V and J ends were trimmed by 9 bases and 6 bases, with 20 bases remaining between them. CDR1 is LNHDA and CDR2 is SQIVND in the germline V gene (reference sequence). The DNA of the CDR3 is TGTGCCAGCACACTGACACGTTTAGGAAATGGCTACACCTTC. It specifies CASTLTRLGNGYTF.

The J gene is TRBJ1-6, the V gene TRBV5-1; tentative D call: TRBD1 (5 bases). The CDR3 has 13 amino acids. Trimming stripped 0 bases from V and 9 bases from J, with 7 bases between. CDR1 is SGHRS, CDR2 YFSETQ, per germline. The chain's CDR3 is CASSLGQPSPLHF. DNA of the CDR3: TGCGCCAGCAGCTTGGGACAGCCTTCACCCCTCCACTTT.

Here the CDR3 reads CASSLLGQMNTEAFF. As DNA, the CDR3 is TGTGCCAGCAGCTTATTGGGCCAGATGAACACTGAAGCTTTCTTT. The rearrangement joins TRBV7-2 to TRBJ1-1, with D unclear. Germline V gives CDR1 SGHTA, CDR2 FQGNSA. V lost 2 bases, J lost 0 bases, and 10 bases lay in between. There are 15 residues in the CDR3.

The rearrangement links TRBV5-1 to TRBJ1-2; 8 positions match TRBD1. The germline V gene has CDR1 SGHRS and CDR2 YFSETQ. The CDR3 is 15 residues long. The ends lost 5 bases at V and 8 bases at J; junction bases unmatched: 14. CDR3 DNA sequence: TGCGCCAGCAGACAGGATCCGACAGGGGATGGCGGCTACACCTTC. This encodes CASRQDPTGDGGYTF.

The V gene is TRBV28, the J gene TRBJ1-4; D is possibly TRBD1 (5 bases). The CDR3 spans 15 residues. V was shortened by 5 bases and J by 3 bases, with 13 bases between the two germline ends. Germline V gene sequence: CDR1 MDHEN, CDR2 SYDVKM. The CDR3 protein is CASSPPGRANEKLFF. Written as DNA, the CDR3 is TGTGCCAGCAGTCCGCCGGGACGGGCTAATGAAAAACTGTTTTTT.

The chain is built from TRBV11-2 and TRBJ1-5, with D unresolved. Germline assignment: CDR1 SGHAT and CDR2 FQNNGV. CDR3 size: 17 residues. Between the trimmed V and J ends, which lost 1 base and 3 bases, there was a span of 16 bases. CDR3 DNA: TGTGCCAGCAGCTTAGGCCCCCTTGGGCCGACCAATCAGCCCCAGCATTTT. This gives the protein CASSLGPLGPTNQPQHF.

DNA for the CDR3: TGTGCCAGCAGCTTAGCCTCACTAGCGGGGGGATGGGCCGGGGAGCTGTTTTTT. It encodes CASSLASLAGGWAGELFF. The chain recombines TRBV7-2 with TRBJ2-2; TRBD2 matches 12 bases. After removal of 0 bases from V and 6 bases from J, the junction contained 8 bases not matched to a gene. CDR3 length equals 18 residues. Per the germline V gene, CDR1 is SGHTA and CDR2 is FQGNSA.

This chain uses TRBV7-2 with TRBJ2-2, with TRBD2 matching 9 bases. The CDR3 sequence is 16 residues long. V shed 5 bases and J 4 bases; nucleotides not matched to a gene: 8. Per germline, CDR1 SGHTA and CDR2 FQGNSA. The CDR3 loop reads CASSPQGRGGTGELFF. The CDR3, as DNA: TGTGCCAGCAGCCCCCAGGGGCGGGGGGGCACCGGGGAGCTGTTTTTT.

The rearrangement joins TRBV7-2 to TRBJ1-2; a possible D gene is TRBD1 (6 bases). Per the germline V gene, CDR1 is SGHTA and CDR2 is FQGNSA. Trimming took off 2 bases at V and 5 bases at J, with 12 bases between the two ends. The CDR3 covers 14 residues. DNA for the CDR3: TGTGCCAGCAGCTTATTTGAGGGGGTATATGGCTACACCTTC. Amino acids: CASSLFEGVYGYTF.

This chain uses TRBV6-2 or TRBV6-3 with TRBJ1-2; perhaps TRBD1 as D (6 bases). The CDR3 spans 16 residues. Per germline, CDR1 MNHEY and CDR2 SVGEGT. V dropped 4 bases and J dropped 0 bases, with 15 bases sitting between them. The CDR3 sequence is CASSSLRQAANYGYTF. The DNA of the CDR3 is TGTGCCAGCAGTTCCCTCAGACAGGCTGCTAACTATGGCTACACCTTC.

The chain combines TRBV27 with TRBJ2-5, with TRBD2 matching over 10 bases. This CDR3 region has 16 residues. The V gene end was trimmed by 5 bases and the J gene end by 6 bases; junction bases not matched to a gene: 12. Germline V gives CDR1 MNHEY, CDR2 SMNVEV (reference sequence). This CDR3 is CASSPLGASGSKTQYF. CDR3 coding DNA: TGTGCCAGCAGTCCGCTTGGGGCTAGCGGGAGCAAGACCCAGTACTTC.

The chain combines TRBV7-2 with TRBJ2-1; either TRBD1 or TRBD2 may supply D (5 bases each). The CDR3 loop spans 15 amino acids. The germline gives CDR1 SGHTA, CDR2 FQGNSA. Trimming shortened V by 1 base and J by 1 base, and 8 bases separated the two germline ends. This CDR3 reads CASSLGRESYNEQFF. The CDR3 DNA reads as TGTGCCAGCAGCTTAGGCAGGGAGTCCTACAATGAGCAGTTCTTC.

The rearrangement links TRBV27 to TRBJ1-5; D unclear. V was cut by 2 bases and J by 0 bases, with 8 bases left in between. The CDR3 extends over 15 amino acids. Per the germline V gene, CDR1 is MNHEY and CDR2 is SMNVEV (reference sequence). CDR3 amino acids: CASSLNGYSNQPQHF. CDR3 in DNA: TGTGCCAGCAGTTTAAATGGGTATAGCAATCAGCCCCAGCATTTT.

CDR3 amino acids: CAWSASSFDADTQYF. The CDR3 nucleotides read TGTGCCTGGAGTGCGTCAAGCTTCGACGCAGATACGCAGTATTTT. This chain links TRBV30 with TRBJ2-3, with D unclear. V dropped 1 base and J dropped 4 bases, with 15 bases sitting between them. The CDR3 extends over 15 amino acids. CDR1 and CDR2 (germline): GTSNPN, SVGIG (reference sequence).

This chain links TRBV12-3 or TRBV12-4 with TRBJ2-7; D might be TRBD2 (6 bases). This CDR3 has 12 residues. V gave up 6 bases and J gave up 3 bases, with 9 bases separating them. The CDR3 protein is CASSMRGYEQYF. CDR3 DNA sequence: TGTGCCAGCAGCATGCGGGGCTACGAGCAGTACTTC.

The chain combines TRBV6-5 with TRBJ1-2; D uncertain. The CDR3 is 14 amino acids. V was shortened by 0 bases and J by 4 bases, with 9 bases between the two germline ends. Germline lookup yields CDR1 MNHEY and CDR2 SVGAGI. The CDR3 region has the DNA TGTGCCAGCAGTTACTCGAACCAGCTCTATGGCTACACCTTC. Amino acids: CASSYSNQLYGYTF.

The chain recombines TRBV6-5 with TRBJ1-1; D not certain. The germline gives CDR1 MNHEY, CDR2 SVGAGI. CDR3 length: 15 amino acids. The ends were cut back, 6 bases at V and 5 bases at J, with 19 bases in the middle. The DNA for the CDR3 is TGTGCCAGCAGCAAACACGGGAAGGGTCGGACTGAAGCTTTCTTT. It translates to CASSKHGKGRTEAFF.

The CDR3 here is CASSKDRDNSPLHF. CDR3 nucleotides: TGTGCCAGCAGCAAGGACAGAGATAATTCACCCCTCCACTTT. The V gene is TRBV5-8, the J gene TRBJ1-6; weak D call: TRBD1 (6 bases). Germline CDR1 SGHTS, CDR2 YDEGEE. The CDR3 covers 14 residues. V lost 4 bases and J lost 5, with 10 bases in between.

V gene TRBV5-6 combines with J gene TRBJ1-1; TRBD1 agrees at 8 bases. The germline CDR1 and CDR2 sequences are SGHDT and YYEEEE. CDR3 length: 16 amino acids. The V gene end was trimmed by 5 bases and the J gene end by 1 base; junction bases not matched to a gene: 10. CDR3 nucleotide sequence: TGTGCCAGCAGTCTTGCTGGGCAGGGGGCGAACACTGAAGCTTTCTTT. Translated: CASSLAGQGANTEAFF. Using reference TRBV5-6 and TRBJ1-1 for the parts outside the CDR3, the full variable domain is DAGVTQSPTHLIKTRGQQVTLRCSPKSGHDTVSWYQQALGQGPQFIFQYYEEEERQRGNFPDRFSGHQFPNYSSELNVNALLLGDSALYLCASSLAGQGANTEAFFGQGTRLTVV.

V and J are TRBV5-1 and TRBJ1-6, with TRBD1 as a possible D gene (6 bases). V was clipped by 4 bases and J by 7 bases, with 15 bases between them. The germline CDR1 and CDR2 sequences are SGHRS and YFSETQ. The CDR3 loop spans 15 amino acids. The CDR3 bases are TGCGCCAGCAGCACCACGCGACAGGAGAATTCACCCCTCCACTTT. Translated, it gives CASSTTRQENSPLHF.

The V gene is TRBV7-2, the J gene TRBJ1-3; D gene unclear. V was shortened by 8 bases and J by 0 bases, with 11 bases between the two germline ends. The CDR3 sequence is 14 residues long. The germline CDR1 and CDR2 sequences are SGHTA and FQGNSA. The CDR3 DNA is TGTGCCAGCCGACCACCGAGCTCTGGAAACACCATATATTTT. It translates to CASRPPSSGNTIYF.

The CDR3, as DNA: TGCGCCAGCAGCTTGGCCGGAGGGGGCTTTGAAAAACTGTTTTTT. It encodes CASSLAGGGFEKLFF. This chain connects TRBV5-1 to TRBJ1-4; TRBD1 aligns across 7 bases. The CDR3 is 15 amino acids. J was trimmed by 7 bases and V by 0 bases; bases with no gene match: 6. From germline, CDR1 is SGHRS and CDR2 YFSETQ. The full variable domain, rest sourced from reference TRBV5-1 and TRBJ1-4, is KAGVTQTPRYLIKTRGQQVTLSCSPISGHRSVSWYQQTPGQGLQFLFEYFSETQRNKGNFPGRFSGRQFSNSRSEMNVSTLELGDSALYLCASSLAGGGFEKLFFGSGTQLSVL.

The chain carries TRBV3-1 (or the pseudogene TRBV3-2) and TRBJ1-1; the D is unclear. Between the trimmed V and J ends, which lost 4 bases and 4 bases, there was a span of 25 bases. This CDR3 comprises 18 residues. Germline lookup yields CDR1 LGHDT and CDR2 YNNKEL (reference sequence). CDR3 nucleotides: TGTGCCAGCAGCCCCTGGGCGGCTGGTGGAAGATCGAGCACTGAAGCTTTCTTT. Encoded protein: CASSPWAAGGRSSTEAFF.

V usage is TRBV6-5 and J usage is TRBJ2-5; D possibly corresponds to TRBD1 (6 bases). Looked up from germline, CDR1 is MNHEY and CDR2 is SVGAGI. Trimming left V 0 bases short and J 5 bases short, with 7 bases between. The CDR3 length is 13 residues. For the CDR3, the DNA is TGTGCCAGCAGTTACTCGCAGGGGGAGACCCAGTACTTC. Its translation is CASSYSQGETQYF.

The chain has TRBV27 and TRBJ1-5; 7 nucleotides line up with TRBD1. Germline lookup yields CDR1 MNHEY and CDR2 SMNVEV (reference sequence). The V segment lost 4 bases and the J segment 5 bases; nucleotides outside the gene matches: 11. The CDR3 extends over 16 amino acids. DNA of the CDR3: TGTGCCAGCAGTTCCGGGACAGACAACCCCCATCAGCCCCAGCATTTT. This encodes CASSSGTDNPHQPQHF.

This clone was found a few times. The chain couples TRBV5-4 to TRBJ1-2; 10 bases fit TRBD1. The junction had 5 bases not matched to a gene; V was cut back by 4 bases and J by 8 bases. Germline loops: CDR1 SGHNT, CDR2 YYREEE (reference sequence). This CDR3 has 13 amino acids. CDR3 in amino acids: CASSRQGALGYTF. In DNA, the CDR3 is TGTGCCAGCAGCAGACAGGGGGCGTTAGGCTACACCTTC.

The chain joins TRBV13 to TRBJ1-2; D not resolved. This CDR3 region has 14 residues. The ends were cut back, 0 bases at V and 4 bases at J, with 9 bases in the middle. The germline V gene encodes CDR1 PRHDT and CDR2 FYEKMQ (reference sequence). CDR3 nucleotide sequence: TGTGCCAGCAGCTTAGGTAGGGATGGCTATGGCTACACCTTC. Translating it yields CASSLGRDGYGYTF.